This entry features one T cell receptor (beta chain) sequence. Its antigen is as yet unknown. Sequencing was performed with immunoSEQ multiplex PCR; in TCRdb, only in-frame clones are kept and a portion is missing. The sample carries more than 120,000 clones, around 91% recorded once. This sample was included in a study of T cell responses to AZD1222 COVID-19 vaccine. Points from the study as a whole: Following two doses of AZD1222, Spike-specific TCR breadth and depth rose.

Germline values: CDR1 SGHAT, CDR2 FQNNGV. Trimming took 5 bases from V and 3 from J; bases not matched to a gene: 13. This CDR3 has 16 residues. The receptor was derived from an adult who received the AZD1222 COVID-19 vaccine. The V call is TRBV11-2, the J call TRBJ2-7, with 7 bases matching TRBD1. Here the sequenced sample was peripheral blood, taken 28 days after the second AZD1222 dose. DNA of the CDR3: TGTGCCAGCAGCGCCCGGGACAGCGAATTGTTCTACGAGCAGTACTTC. It yields the protein CASSARDSELFYEQYF.